A single sample is the source of the 26 T cell receptor beta chains below, sequenced in a study of T cell responses to AZD1222 COVID-19 vaccine. TCRdb's table, derived via immunoSEQ multiplex PCR, lists solely in-frame clones and lacks some. The sample includes some 99,000 clones, 70% to 85% of them seen just once. Sequencing was performed on peripheral blood, taken 28 days after the second AZD1222 dose. Receptors were obtained from an adult who received the AZD1222 COVID-19 vaccine.

V and J are TRBV10-3 and TRBJ1-2; the match to TRBD1 covers 7 bases. J was trimmed by 4 bases and V by 2 bases; bases with no gene match: 1. The CDR3 runs 13 residues. Germline lookup yields CDR1 ENHRY and CDR2 SYGVKD. This CDR3 reads CAISEGQAYGYTF. The CDR3 DNA follows: TGTGCCATCAGTGAGGGACAGGCCTATGGCTACACCTTC.

The chain combines TRBV3-1 (or the pseudogene TRBV3-2) with TRBJ1-1; possibly TRBD1 for D (6 bases). Trimming removed 1 base at V and 1 base at J, with 13 bases between. The CDR3 runs 16 residues. In germline, CDR1 is LGHDT, CDR2 YNNKEL (reference sequence). Here the CDR3 reads CASSQVIRTANTEAFF. The CDR3 coding sequence is TGTGCCAGCAGCCAAGTTATCCGGACAGCGAACACTGAAGCTTTCTTT.

This chain uses TRBV5-1 with TRBJ2-5; tentatively, D is TRBD1 (6 bases). This CDR3 has 13 amino acids. V was cut by 4 bases and J by 4 bases, with 11 bases left in between. The germline V gene has CDR1 SGHRS and CDR2 YFSETQ. The CDR3, as DNA: TGCGCCAGCAGCCCAGGGGATTTAGAGACCCAGTACTTC. Its translation: CASSPGDLETQYF.

This chain uses TRBV29-1 with TRBJ2-1; TRBD2 agrees at 14 bases. This CDR3 spans 16 amino acids. From germline, CDR1 is SQVTM and CDR2 ANQGSEA. V gave up 4 bases and J gave up 7 bases; unmatched junction bases: 9. CDR3 amino acids: CSVAPRLAGGRNEQFF. The CDR3 DNA follows: TGCAGCGTTGCACCAAGACTAGCGGGGGGGAGGAATGAGCAGTTCTTC.

The chain combines TRBV5-4 with TRBJ2-7, with TRBD1 matching over 10 bases. The CDR3 is 13 residues long. Germline CDR1 reads SGHNT; CDR2 reads YYREEE (reference sequence). CDR3 coding DNA: TGTGCTCATTCGACAGGGGGCTTCGGCGAGCAGTACTTC. It is translated as CAHSTGGFGEQYF.

The CDR3 DNA reads as TGTGCCAGCAGTGGCGGGACTCCCGCTAGACAGTACTTC. Protein product: CASSGGTPARQYF. This chain uses TRBV6-2 or TRBV6-3 with TRBJ2-7; tentatively, D is TRBD2 (6 bases). V lost 5 bases to trimming and J lost 10 bases, with 18 bases between them. Per germline, CDR1 MNHEY and CDR2 SVGEGT. The CDR3 extends over 13 amino acids.

There are a few counts of this clone. V is TRBV3-1 (or the pseudogene TRBV3-2) and J is TRBJ1-2; D gene uncertain. This CDR3 is 13 amino acids long. The germline V gene encodes CDR1 LGHDT and CDR2 YNNKEL (reference sequence). Trimming removed 4 bases from V and 4 bases from J, with 10 bases in between. The CDR3 DNA sequence: TGTGCCAGCAGCCCCGCCGGAGCCTATGGCTACACCTTC. Translating it yields CASSPAGAYGYTF.

The chain has TRBV6-6 and TRBJ1-2, with 7 bases aligning to TRBD1. Per germline, CDR1 MNHNY and CDR2 SVGAGI (reference sequence). After removal of 5 bases from V and 5 bases from J, the junction contained 2 bases not matched to a gene. The CDR3 is 12 amino acids. In nucleotides, the CDR3 is TGTGCCAGCAGTCCACAGGGGTATGGCTACACCTTC. As protein: CASSPQGYGYTF.

In nucleotides, the CDR3 is TGTGCCAGCAGCTCCACAGGGAGTCGCGCTTTCTTT. This translates into CASSSTGSRAFF. The chain links TRBV11-2 to TRBJ1-1; D may be TRBD1 (6 bases). Germline CDR1 and CDR2: SGHAT and FQNNGV. The CDR3 runs 12 residues. The V gene lost 4 bases and the J gene lost 11 bases, with 14 bases spanning the gap.

This chain links TRBV5-6 with TRBJ2-1; 10 bases map to TRBD1. Germline-derived CDR1 and CDR2 are SGHDT and YYEEEE. The CDR3 has 16 residues. J was trimmed by 2 bases and V by 2 bases; bases with no gene match: 4. The CDR3 sequence: CASSLAGTGAYNEQFF. CDR3 sequence (DNA): TGTGCCAGCAGCTTAGCCGGGACAGGGGCCTACAATGAGCAGTTCTTC.

This clone was found once. V usage is TRBV11-2 and J usage is TRBJ1-4; no firm D call. Trimming removed 3 bases from V and 10 bases from J, with 12 bases in between. Germline lookup yields CDR1 SGHAT and CDR2 FQNNGV. This CDR3 has 13 residues. The CDR3 DNA sequence: TGTGCCAGCAGCTTGACTGGAATCGGAAAACTGTTTTTT. It translates to CASSLTGIGKLFF.

V is TRBV20-1 and J is TRBJ1-1; D is unresolved. Trimming took 2 bases from V and 5 from J, leaving 6 bases between them. The CDR3 spans 11 residues. Germline V gene data show CDR1 as DFQATT and CDR2 as SNEGSKA (reference sequence). CDR3 sequence: CSARPRTEAFF. The CDR3 nucleotides are TGCAGTGCTAGACCTAGAACTGAAGCTTTCTTT.

The chain recombines TRBV6-2 or TRBV6-3 with TRBJ2-5, with D unclear. This CDR3 contains 16 residues. In germline, CDR1 is MNHEY, CDR2 SVGEGT. Trimming left V 0 bases short and J 3 bases short, with 14 bases between. This chain's CDR3 is CASSYSPTPEKETQYF. DNA of the CDR3: TGTGCCAGCAGTTACTCGCCCACCCCGGAGAAAGAGACCCAGTACTTC.

The chain joins TRBV5-1 to TRBJ1-6; TRBD1 might be the D (6 bases). V was pared by 4 bases and J by 10 bases, with 15 bases between. CDR1 is SGHRS and CDR2 is YFSETQ in the germline V gene. The CDR3 spans 14 residues. The DNA of the CDR3 is TGCGCCAGCAGCCTAACAGGGTTCAACTCACCCCTCCACTTT. Translated, it gives CASSLTGFNSPLHF.

The rearrangement joins TRBV5-1 to TRBJ2-7; 9 bases are shared with TRBD1. The CDR3 runs to 14 residues. Germline CDR1 reads SGHRS; CDR2 reads YFSETQ. J lost 2 bases, V lost 4 bases, and 4 bases had no gene match. CDR3 coding DNA: TGCGCCAGCAGCATAGGACAGGGGCCCTACGAGCAGTACTTC. Amino acid sequence: CASSIGQGPYEQYF. Variable domain in full (rest from reference TRBV5-1 and TRBJ2-7): KAGVTQTPRYLIKTRGQQVTLSCSPISGHRSVSWYQQTPGQGLQFLFEYFSETQRNKGNFPGRFSGRQFSNSRSEMNVSTLELGDSALYLCASSIGQGPYEQYFGPGTRLTVT.

This clone has ten or more counts. This chain uses TRBV7-3 with TRBJ1-1; D remains unclear. V lost 5 bases and J lost 1, with 8 bases in between. In germline, CDR1 is SGHTA, CDR2 FQGTGA. The CDR3 spans 13 residues. CDR3: CASSIGPNTEAFF. As DNA, the CDR3 is TGTGCCAGCAGCATAGGACCGAACACTGAAGCTTTCTTT.

The V gene is TRBV5-8, the J gene TRBJ2-2, with 7 bases fitting TRBD1. J lost 1 base, V lost 4 bases, and 1 base had no gene match. This CDR3 comprises 14 residues. CDR1 is SGHTS and CDR2 is YDEGEE in the germline V gene. As DNA, the CDR3 is TGTGCCAGCAGCGGGGACAGGAACACCGGGGAGCTGTTTTTT. This sequence encodes CASSGDRNTGELFF.

This clone was counted once. The gene calls are TRBV7-9 and TRBJ2-5; 7 nucleotides align to TRBD2. CDR1 is SEHNR, CDR2 FQNEAQ, per germline (reference sequence). The CDR3 covers 15 residues. The J segment lost 3 bases and the V segment lost 4 bases, leaving 8 bases of the junction unmatched. CDR3 in DNA: TGTGCCAGCAGCTACCTTTGGGGGGGGAAAGAGACCCAGTACTTC. It specifies CASSYLWGGKETQYF.

The rearrangement links TRBV7-9 to TRBJ2-1, with 7 bases matching TRBD1. This CDR3 is built from 14 residues. With V trimmed by 8 bases and J by 5 bases, 9 bases remained unmatched. Germline V gives CDR1 SEHNR, CDR2 FQNEAQ (reference sequence). DNA of the CDR3: TGTGCCAGCGTCAAGGACAGGAGAAACAATGAGCAGTTCTTC. Its protein product is CASVKDRRNNEQFF.

The chain is built from TRBV27 and TRBJ2-7; the match to TRBD2 covers 11 bases. CDR1 MNHEY and CDR2 SMNVEV come from the germline V gene (reference sequence). The CDR3 spans 16 residues. The trim removed 6 bases at V and 3 bases at J, leaving 10 bases unmatched. Written as DNA, the CDR3 is TGTGCCAGCAGCCTCGCCCGTAGCGGGAGGGGCTACGAGCAGTACTTC. Translating gives CASSLARSGRGYEQYF.

CDR3 region: CASSLAGMKNIQYF. The CDR3 bases are TGTGCCAGCAGCTTAGCGGGGATGAAAAACATTCAGTACTTC. The chain carries TRBV7-9 and TRBJ2-4, with unresolved D. Germline assignment: CDR1 SEHNR and CDR2 FQNEAQ (reference sequence). The CDR3 length is 14 residues. Trimming took off 0 bases at V and 4 bases at J, with 7 bases between the two ends.

V usage is TRBV29-1 and J usage is TRBJ1-2, with 7 positions matching TRBD1. Germline V CDR1 and CDR2: SQVTM, ANQGSEA. J gave up 8 bases and V 5 bases, and 14 bases lay outside the gene matches. CDR3 length equals 14 residues. CDR3 amino acids: CSVRPGGAVWGYTF. For the CDR3, the DNA is TGCAGCGTTCGGCCAGGGGGAGCGGTTTGGGGCTACACCTTC.

V and J are TRBV13 and TRBJ2-6; D may be TRBD2 (6 bases). The CDR3 runs to 16 residues. Germline V lookup: CDR1 PRHDT, CDR2 FYEKMQ (reference sequence). The germline V and J ends were trimmed by 2 bases and 0 bases, with 8 bases remaining between them. CDR3 nucleotides: TGTGCCAGCAGCTTACGGCGGGGCTCTGGGGCCAACGTCCTGACTTTC. This gives the protein CASSLRRGSGANVLTF.

This chain uses TRBV19 with TRBJ1-5; TRBD1 might be the D (5 bases). Germline V lookup: CDR1 LNHDA, CDR2 SQIVND (reference sequence). The V end lost 8 bases, the J end lost 1 base, and 15 bases lay between the germline ends. The CDR3 is 15 residues long. The DNA of the CDR3 is TGTGCCAGTCGTTGGGGCGGGGGGAGCAATCAGCCCCAGCATTTT. This gives the protein CASRWGGGSNQPQHF.

J is TRBJ1-1 and V is TRBV10-1; weak D call: TRBD1 (6 bases). V gave up 2 bases and J gave up 3 bases, with 19 bases separating them. The CDR3 spans 17 residues. CDR1 is WNHNN, CDR2 SYGVQD, per germline (reference sequence). The CDR3 DNA is TGCGCCAGCAGTGAGGAGGGGGGCCCAGGGGAAGACACTGAAGCTTTCTTT. Encoded protein: CASSEEGGPGEDTEAFF.

The V call is TRBV6-1, the J call TRBJ1-5, with 7 bases fitting TRBD1. The CDR3 spans 15 residues. Germline V gives CDR1 MNHNS, CDR2 SASEGT. Trimming removed 0 bases from V and 3 bases from J; junction bases left unmatched: 2. The CDR3: CASSEAGQTNQPQHF. For the CDR3, the DNA is TGTGCCAGCAGTGAAGCGGGACAGACCAATCAGCCCCAGCATTTT.